These 31 T cell receptor beta chains were sequenced from one sample in a study of OX40 agonist ivuxolimab in advanced cancers. The table came from immunoSEQ multiplex PCR; TCRdb's copy has only in-frame clones and leaves some out. Of fewer than 35,000 clones in the sample, around 81% were seen once. Sequences were derived from CD4+ or CD8+ T cells sorted from blood, sampled in a trial of the OX40 agonist ivuxolimab. All receptors derive from an adult with an advanced solid tumor such as melanoma, head and neck, liver or kidney cancer.

The chain recombines TRBV25-1 with TRBJ2-7; 9 bases agree with TRBD1. Germline trimming cut 6 bases from V and 6 bases from J; bases unmatched to any gene: 9. Germline V gives CDR1 MGHDK, CDR2 SYGVNS. This CDR3 has 14 amino acids. For the CDR3, the DNA is TGTGCCAGCAGGGGACAGGGTAGGCCACGCGAGCAGTACTTC. This encodes CASRGQGRPREQYF.

The chain links TRBV19 to TRBJ1-3; D remains unclear. Trimming took off 3 bases at V and 0 bases at J, with 9 bases between the two ends. Germline loops: CDR1 LNHDA, CDR2 SQIVND (reference sequence). The length of the CDR3 is 15 residues. Here the CDR3 reads CASSIGSSSGNTIYF. The CDR3 DNA sequence: TGTGCCAGTAGTATCGGCAGCAGCTCTGGAAACACCATATATTTT.

This rearrangement joins TRBV10-3 to TRBJ2-5, with a weak D call TRBD1 (5 bases). Germline V lookup: CDR1 ENHRY, CDR2 SYGVKD. The CDR3 has 14 amino acids. The ends were cut back, 6 bases at V and 0 bases at J, with 11 bases in the middle. Here the CDR3 reads CAISHQGNQETQYF. CDR3 bases: TGTGCCATCAGCCATCAGGGAAACCAAGAGACCCAGTACTTC.

The V call is TRBV7-9, the J call TRBJ2-3, with D unresolved. The CDR3 sequence is 18 residues long. V lost 2 bases, J lost 0 bases, and 18 bases lay in between. Germline V gene sequence: CDR1 SEHNR, CDR2 FQNEAQ (reference sequence). CDR3 DNA sequence: TGTGCCAGCAGCTTACGAAAGGTGGCGCTTAACAGCACAGATACGCAGTATTTT. Its protein product is CASSLRKVALNSTDTQYF.

J is TRBJ2-7 and V is TRBV28, with 12 nucleotides matching TRBD2. Germline V gene sequence: CDR1 MDHEN, CDR2 SYDVKM. The CDR3 is 15 residues long. V lost 5 bases, J lost 9 bases, and 11 bases stayed unmatched. The CDR3 spells CASSPASGRAKRQYF. In DNA form, the CDR3 reads TGTGCCAGCAGTCCCGCTAGCGGGAGGGCCAAGAGGCAGTACTTC.

The chain has TRBV11-2 and TRBJ1-1; D not certain. This CDR3 comprises 15 residues. Germline-derived CDR1 and CDR2 are SGHAT and FQNNGV. The V end lost 11 bases, the J end lost 0 bases, and 19 bases lay between the germline ends. The CDR3 nucleotides read TGTGCCGTCACTGAGGGTGTGGGGATGAACACTGAAGCTTTCTTT. This sequence encodes CAVTEGVGMNTEAFF. Variable domain in full (rest from reference TRBV11-2 and TRBJ1-1): EAGVAQSPRYKIIEKRQSVAFWCNPISGHATLYWYQQILGQGPKLLIQFQNNGVVDDSQLPKDRFSAERLKGVDSTLKIQPAKLEDSAVYLCAVTEGVGMNTEAFFGQGTRLTVV.

This chain joins TRBV29-1 and TRBJ2-3; D might be TRBD2 (5 bases). V dropped 0 bases and J dropped 3 bases, with 16 bases sitting between them. Germline V lookup: CDR1 SQVTM, CDR2 ANQGSEA. The CDR3 runs to 16 residues. CDR3 coding DNA: TGCAGCGTTGAAGAGGGTAGACGGGGTGGGACAGATACGCAGTATTTT. Translating it yields CSVEEGRRGGTDTQYF.

The count of this clone is one. J is TRBJ1-1 and V is TRBV5-5; D not resolved. Trimming stripped 2 bases from V and 7 bases from J, with 6 bases between. The CDR3 is 11 amino acids. Germline loops: CDR1 SGHKS, CDR2 YYEKEE (reference sequence). In DNA, the CDR3 is TGTGCCAGCAGCTTTGAGCTTGAAGCTTTCTTT. This sequence encodes CASSFELEAFF.

The chain recombines TRBV25-1 with TRBJ2-7; 7 bases map to TRBD1. Germline trimming cut 5 bases from V and 0 bases from J; bases unmatched to any gene: 1. CDR3 size: 13 residues. Germline CDR1 reads MGHDK; CDR2 reads SYGVNS. CDR3 residues: CASSRQGSYEQYF. DNA for the CDR3: TGTGCCAGCAGTAGACAGGGCTCCTACGAGCAGTACTTC.

This rearrangement joins TRBV11-1 to TRBJ2-5; TRBD1 matches 7 bases. The CDR3 contains 14 residues. CDR1 is SGHAT, CDR2 FQDESV, per germline (reference sequence). Trimming at V came to 5 bases and at J to 1 base, leaving 4 bases not matched to a gene. DNA of the CDR3: TGTGCCAGCAGCCCAGGGACAGTCCAAGAGACCCAGTACTTC. Translation: CASSPGTVQETQYF.

The chain uses TRBV11-2 and TRBJ2-1; TRBD2 matches at 9 bases. Trimming removed 4 bases from V and 7 bases from J; junction bases left unmatched: 11. Germline values: CDR1 SGHAT, CDR2 FQNNGV. CDR3 length: 16 residues. CDR3 loop: CASSSRFSGSSNEQFF. CDR3 bases: TGTGCCAGCAGCTCCCGGTTTAGCGGGAGTTCAAATGAGCAGTTCTTC.

The V call is TRBV28, the J call TRBJ1-5; D is possibly TRBD1 (5 bases). V lost 8 bases to trimming and J lost 5 bases, with 10 bases between them. Germline CDR1 MDHEN, CDR2 SYDVKM. The CDR3 spans 12 residues. The CDR3 bases are TGTGCCAGCGAGGGAGGGGATCAGCCCCAGCATTTT. Amino acid sequence: CASEGGDQPQHF. Complete variable domain (other parts from reference TRBV28 and TRBJ1-5): DVKVTQSSRYLVKRTGEKVFLECVQDMDHENMFWYRQDPGLGLRLIYFSYDVKMKEKGDIPEGYSVSREKKERFSLILESASTNQTSMYLCASEGGDQPQHFGDGTRLSIL.

V and J are TRBV5-4 and TRBJ2-2; D is possibly TRBD1 (6 bases). There are 17 residues in the CDR3. Trimming cost V 1 base and J 1 base, with 14 bases left between them. The germline CDR1 and CDR2 sequences are SGHNT and YYREEE (reference sequence). DNA of the CDR3: TGTGCCAGCAGCTTGTGGGGACAAAAAGGGAACACCGGGGAGCTGTTTTTT. Amino acid sequence: CASSLWGQKGNTGELFF.

The chain recombines TRBV5-1 with TRBJ2-5; possible D gene TRBD1, 5 bases. The V end lost 4 bases, the J end lost 9 bases, and 19 bases lay between the germline ends. The CDR3 spans 14 residues. Germline-derived CDR1 and CDR2 are SGHRS and YFSETQ. CDR3 nucleotide sequence: TGCGCCAGCAGCGCCGACAGTGGGCCAAGGGCCCAGTACTTC. Its protein is CASSADSGPRAQYF.

V usage is TRBV5-1 and J usage is TRBJ2-1, with a weak D call TRBD2 (6 bases). This CDR3 region has 14 residues. The V gene lost 5 bases and the J gene lost 0 bases, with 9 bases spanning the gap. CDR1 is SGHRS, CDR2 YFSETQ, per germline. CDR3 in amino acids: CASSRGTSYNEQFF. CDR3 in DNA: TGCGCCAGCAGTCGCGGGACCTCCTACAATGAGCAGTTCTTC.

This sequence joins TRBV6-7 and TRBJ2-7; D is unclear. TRBV6-7 is an open reading frame whose function is uncertain. The CDR3 is 12 residues long. With 8 bases removed from V and 2 bases from J, the gap between germline ends came to 10 bases. Here the CDR3 reads CASDKKPYEQYF. The DNA for the CDR3 is TGTGCCAGCGACAAAAAACCCTACGAGCAGTACTTC.

The rearrangement uses TRBV7-2 and TRBJ2-5; D is unresolved. Germline V gene lookup returns CDR1 SGHTA and CDR2 FQGNSA. The CDR3 is 11 residues long. V gave up 2 bases and J gave up 5 bases, with 3 bases separating them. The chain's CDR3 is CASSLWETQYF. The DNA of the CDR3 is TGTGCCAGCAGCTTATGGGAGACCCAGTACTTC.

The chain recombines TRBV6-5 with TRBJ2-1; D not resolved. Germline CDR1 and CDR2: MNHEY and SVGAGI. CDR3 length equals 12 residues. Trimming took 6 bases from V and 1 from J, leaving 4 bases between them. The CDR3 DNA follows: TGTGCCAGCAGGAGGTCCTACAATGAGCAGTTCTTC. It codes for CASRRSYNEQFF.

There are a few counts of this clone. This sequence joins TRBV25-1 and TRBJ1-2; TRBD1 aligns across 7 bases. From germline, CDR1 is MGHDK and CDR2 SYGVNS. CDR3 length: 12 amino acids. The junction had 10 bases not matched to a gene; V was cut back by 11 bases and J by 7 bases. The CDR3 spells CASEPQGGGYTF. CDR3 nucleotides: TGTGCCTCCGAACCTCAGGGGGGTGGCTACACCTTC.

J is TRBJ1-1 and V is TRBV19; TRBD1 is a possible D gene (5 bases). The CDR3 extends over 14 amino acids. CDR1 LNHDA and CDR2 SQIVND come from the germline V gene (reference sequence). Trimming cost V 5 bases and J 4 bases, with 14 bases left between them. The CDR3 DNA follows: TGTGCCAGTAGTCCGTCCCGGGGCTTCACTGAAGCTTTCTTT. As protein: CASSPSRGFTEAFF.

The chain links TRBV7-9 to TRBJ1-1, with a possible D match to TRBD1 (6 bases). Trimming shortened V by 10 bases and J by 6 bases, and 21 bases separated the two germline ends. The germline V gene encodes CDR1 SEHNR and CDR2 FQNEAQ (reference sequence). The CDR3 covers 14 residues. In nucleotides, the CDR3 is TGTGCCATCAAAGAATTCAGGGGAGACGCTGAAGCTTTCTTT. Translated: CAIKEFRGDAEAFF.

The V gene is TRBV28, the J gene TRBJ2-1; 16 bases are a match to TRBD2. This CDR3 has 19 amino acids. Germline-derived CDR1 and CDR2 are MDHEN and SYDVKM. V was pared by 2 bases and J by 2 bases, with 6 bases of the junction left unmatched. CDR3 loop: CASSLVLGLAGGAYNEQFF. The CDR3 DNA reads TGTGCCAGCAGTTTAGTATTGGGACTAGCGGGAGGGGCCTACAATGAGCAGTTCTTC.

The chain is built from TRBV5-1 and TRBJ2-1, with D perhaps TRBD1 (6 bases). The CDR3 has 17 residues. Trimming took 2 bases from V and 6 from J, leaving 21 bases between them. Germline loops: CDR1 SGHRS, CDR2 YFSETQ. The CDR3: CASSFSLGTLAGNEQFF. The DNA for the CDR3 is TGCGCCAGCAGCTTTAGTCTTGGGACACTCGCGGGCAATGAGCAGTTCTTC.

This chain uses TRBV27 with TRBJ1-6; no reliable D call. Trimming left V 2 bases short and J 8 bases short, with 10 bases between. CDR1 is MNHEY and CDR2 is SMNVEV in the germline V gene (reference sequence). This CDR3 is built from 14 residues. CDR3 protein: CASSLKTYDSPLHF. Here the CDR3 DNA reads TGTGCCAGCAGTTTAAAGACTTACGATTCACCCCTCCACTTT.

The gene calls are TRBV7-8 and TRBJ2-5; 12 nucleotides match TRBD1. After removal of 5 bases from V and 11 bases from J, the junction contained 9 bases not matched to a gene. This CDR3 has 14 amino acids. From germline, CDR1 is SGHVS and CDR2 FQNEAQ. The CDR3 coding sequence is TGTGCCAGCAGCCCACGGGACAGGGGGCTTGAGCAGTACTTC. Protein sequence: CASSPRDRGLEQYF.

This clone was recorded only once. This chain joins TRBV27 and TRBJ2-3; 13 nucleotides agree with TRBD2. This CDR3 is built from 15 residues. V shed 2 bases, J shed 6 bases, and the junction held 2 bases outside the gene matches. The V gene's germline CDR1 is MNHEY and CDR2 SMNVEV (reference sequence). CDR3 region: CASSLTSGGVDTQYF. CDR3 coding DNA: TGTGCCAGCAGTTTAACTAGCGGGGGGGTGGATACGCAGTATTTT.

The rearrangement uses TRBV28 and TRBJ2-7, with D unclear. Trimming left V 6 bases short and J 3 bases short, with 6 bases between. The CDR3 covers 11 residues. CDR1 is MDHEN, CDR2 SYDVKM, per germline. The chain's CDR3 is CASSRFYEQYF. CDR3 nucleotides: TGTGCCAGCAGCCGGTTCTACGAGCAGTACTTC.

The CDR3: CASSNNPGRDYEQFF. In nucleotides, the CDR3 is TGTGCCAGCAGCAATAATCCCGGCAGGGACTATGAGCAGTTCTTC. The chain has TRBV21-1 and TRBJ2-1; the table gives TRBD2 as D, unverified against the DNA. TRBV21-1 is shown as a pseudogene. The CDR3 contains 15 residues.

This clone was picked up one time. This rearrangement joins TRBV11-2 to TRBJ2-2, with D perhaps matching TRBD2 (5 bases). V was clipped by 1 base and J by 4 bases, with 10 bases between them. Germline V gene sequence: CDR1 SGHAT, CDR2 FQNNGV. This CDR3 is built from 15 residues. CDR3 region: CASSLGWAGTGELFF. In DNA form, the CDR3 reads TGTGCCAGCAGCTTAGGGTGGGCGGGCACCGGGGAGCTGTTTTTT.

V is TRBV29-1 and J is TRBJ2-3, with D possibly TRBD2 on 6 matching bases. The germline CDR1 and CDR2 sequences are SQVTM and ANQGSEA. The CDR3 runs 13 residues. V dropped 6 bases and J dropped 4 bases, with 14 bases sitting between them. Written as DNA, the CDR3 is TGCAGCGTCGTGGGGGGAGGCCCAGATACGCAGTATTTT. Translated: CSVVGGGPDTQYF.

V usage is TRBV10-3 and J usage is TRBJ2-3; 8 bases are a match to TRBD2. Trimming at V came to 2 bases and at J to 2 bases, leaving 9 bases not matched to a gene. CDR1 ENHRY and CDR2 SYGVKD come from the germline V gene. The CDR3 loop spans 17 amino acids. For the CDR3, the DNA is TGTGCCATCAGTGAGACAATGAGCGGGGGATACACAGATACGCAGTATTTT. The encoded protein is CAISETMSGGYTDTQYF.